This T cell receptor (beta chain) stems from a study of STAT5B mutations in CD4+ large granular lymphocyte leukemia. General study results and limits: Approximately 25% of private leukemic clonotypes occurred rarely in other patients' non-leukemic repertoires.

Comments on this clone: Its antigen remains unknown.

Germline V gene data show CDR1 as SGHDN and CDR2 as FVKESK. Trimming left V 4 bases short and J 4 bases short, with 22 bases between. CDR3 size: 17 residues. The repertoire was sequenced with immunoSEQ multiplex PCR; TCRdb's copy has only in-frame clones and lacks some. The profile shows under 50,000 clones, roughly 80% of them singletons. This sequence joins TRBV14 and TRBJ1-1, with a tentative D call TRBD1 (5 bases). This receptor was identified in a human donor in good health. Sequenced: CD4+ T cells from blood buffy coats. The CDR3 sequence: CASSPSRDYYSSTEAFF. The DNA of the CDR3 is TGTGCCAGCAGCCCGTCCCGGGACTACTATTCGAGCACTGAAGCTTTCTTT.